This TCR beta chain was observed in a study of T-cell memory formation after mild COVID-19. General study results and limits: Day 15 to 85 contracting clones showed balanced CD4/CD8; later expanders leaned CD4+.

Per germline, CDR1 SGHTA and CDR2 FQGNSA. With 3 bases clipped from V and 5 bases from J, the junction kept 7 bases outside the gene matches. The CDR3 sequence is 15 residues long. TCRdb reanalysed the 5' RACE reads using MiXCR and keeps one entry per CDR3 protein. In the table there are 290,000 or so distinct CDR3 sequences, approximately 19% of which are singletons. This clonotype was observed a few times. The target antigen is unknown. The J gene is TRBJ1-1, the V gene TRBV7-2, with 9 bases fitting TRBD1. The sample was PBMCs or a T cell subset sorted from them (not recorded which). This TCR came from a man between 18 and 29 years old who had mild COVID-19 (a few samples of this study predate the infection). Cell type and time point are not known. CDR3 residues: CASSFDGTGKTEAFF. The CDR3 DNA reads TGTGCCAGCAGCTTCGACGGGACAGGGAAGACTGAAGCTTTCTTT.